Following are 8 T cell receptor beta chains from one sample sequenced in a study of spatial heterogeneity in lung cancer. Broader study findings: Intratumoral expanded alpha and beta TCR counts were found to track tumor mutation counts.

These TCRs' antigens remain unknown. TCRdb re-called the 5' RACE reads with MiXCR, one entry per CDR3 protein. The sample records roughly 7,100 distinct CDR3 sequences, roughly 15% being singletons. Time point given: sample taken at primary tumor resection. The starting material was lung tumor tissue, obtained at surgery. Source of these receptors: a male donor with early-stage non-small cell lung cancer.

This clonotype was observed at least ten times. J is TRBJ2-5 and V is TRBV11-1; a possible D gene is TRBD2 (5 bases). Germline CDR1 reads SGHAT; CDR2 reads FQDESV (reference sequence). CDR3 length: 13 amino acids. V lost 3 bases and J 2 bases, leaving 7 bases between the germline ends. The chain's CDR3 is CASSFGLQETQYF. Here the CDR3 DNA reads TGTGCCAGCAGCTTTGGACTTCAAGAGACCCAGTACTTC. Filled out from reference TRBV11-1 and TRBJ2-5, the complete variable domain reads EAEVAQSPRYKITEKSQAVAFWCDPISGHATLYWYRQILGQGPELLVQFQDESVVDDSQLPKDRFSAERLKGVDSTLKIQPAELGDSAMYLCASSFGLQETQYFGPGTRLLVL.

This clonotype was detected many times. V is TRBV11-2 and J is TRBJ1-1, with D perhaps matching TRBD1 (5 bases). Germline V lookup: CDR1 SGHAT, CDR2 FQNNGV. Trimming removed 0 bases from V and 0 bases from J, with 8 bases in between. This CDR3 region has 15 residues. The chain's CDR3 is CASSLDGGVNTEAFF. Written as DNA, the CDR3 is TGTGCCAGCAGCTTAGATGGGGGAGTGAACACTGAAGCTTTCTTT.

Sample share makes this clonotype medium-sized (0.01 to 0.1%). The chain carries TRBV6-6 and TRBJ1-2; 12 bases line up with TRBD1. V was pared by 6 bases and J by 1 base, with 6 bases of the junction left unmatched. Germline assignment: CDR1 MNHNY and CDR2 SVGAGI (reference sequence). CDR3 length equals 16 residues. The CDR3 bases are TGTGCCAGCAGCTTGGGACAGGGGGCATATAACTATGGCTACACCTTC. Its protein product is CASSLGQGAYNYGYTF.

This clonotype is medium-sized by share. The chain employs TRBV24-1 and TRBJ2-7, with 10 bases aligning to TRBD2. CDR1 KGHDR and CDR2 SFDVKD come from the germline V gene. The CDR3 extends over 15 amino acids. V lost 5 bases and J lost 1; bases outside the gene matches: 4. This CDR3 reads CATSALGLASYEQYV. The CDR3 bases are TGTGCCACCAGTGCCCTGGGACTAGCGTCCTACGAGCAGTACGTC.

Sample share makes this clonotype medium-sized. The chain has TRBV20-1 and TRBJ1-2; 7 bases are shared with TRBD1. The CDR3 runs to 14 residues. CDR1 is DFQATT and CDR2 is SNEGSKA in the germline V gene (reference sequence). V was pared by 0 bases and J by 3 bases, with 4 bases of the junction left unmatched. The CDR3 loop reads CSARELGTDYGYTF. CDR3 nucleotides: TGCAGTGCTAGAGAGCTTGGGACAGACTATGGCTACACCTTC.

This clonotype was counted between two and nine times. The chain is built from TRBV12-3 or TRBV12-4 and TRBJ1-4; TRBD1 matches at 10 bases. V gave up 3 bases and J gave up 7 bases; unmatched junction bases: 5. The CDR3 consists of 15 residues. For the CDR3, the DNA is TGTGCCAGCAGTTTGAGAAGGGACAGGGGTGAAAAACTGTTTTTT. Its translation: CASSLRRDRGEKLFF.

This clonotype was recorded at least ten times. This chain links TRBV6-5 with TRBJ2-1; D is uncertain. Trimming took off 10 bases at V and 5 bases at J, with 12 bases between the two ends. The CDR3 sequence is 12 residues long. Germline CDR1 MNHEY, CDR2 SVGAGI. In DNA, the CDR3 is TGTGCCACCAAGAGAGGAGACAATGAGCAGTTCTTC. It translates to CATKRGDNEQFF.

This clonotype showed up many times. V usage is TRBV20-1 and J usage is TRBJ1-5; weak D call: TRBD1 (5 bases). This CDR3 comprises 13 residues. Trimming took off 3 bases at V and 2 bases at J, with 8 bases between the two ends. The germline CDR1 and CDR2 sequences are DFQATT and SNEGSKA (reference sequence). The CDR3 coding sequence is TGCAGTGCTAGGGGGCAAGGCAATCAGCCCCAGCATTTT. Its protein product is CSARGQGNQPQHF.